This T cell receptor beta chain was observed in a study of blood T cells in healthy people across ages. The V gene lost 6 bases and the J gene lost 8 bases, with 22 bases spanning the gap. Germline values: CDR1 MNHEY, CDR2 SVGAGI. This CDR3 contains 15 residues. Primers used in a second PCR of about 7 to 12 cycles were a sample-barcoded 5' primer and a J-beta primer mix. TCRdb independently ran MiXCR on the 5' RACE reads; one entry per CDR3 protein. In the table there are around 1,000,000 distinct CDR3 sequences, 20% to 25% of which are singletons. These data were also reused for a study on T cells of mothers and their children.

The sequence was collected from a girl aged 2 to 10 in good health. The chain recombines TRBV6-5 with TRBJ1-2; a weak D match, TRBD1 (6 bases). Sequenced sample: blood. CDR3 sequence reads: CASSLDRQDPWGYTF. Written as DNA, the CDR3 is TGTGCCAGCAGCCTCGACCGACAGGACCCTTGGGGCTACACCTTC.